This T cell receptor (beta chain) was captured in a study of brain T cells in children with intractable seizures. Germline assignment: CDR1 MDHEN and CDR2 SYDVKM. The trim removed 7 bases at V and 0 bases at J, leaving 9 bases unmatched. The CDR3 sequence is 15 residues long. Sequencing was limited to surgery cases with top T cell transcript signatures in brain tissue. Before surgery, patients took at least one anti-epileptic drug. Measured with immunoSEQ multiplex PCR; TCRdb has only the in-frame clones, and not every one. Of approximately 110,000 clones listed, 90% to 95% are singletons. Material: peripheral blood, obtained at surgery. This clonotype was obtained from a boy younger than two with hemimegalencephaly and intractable seizures. The chain recombines TRBV28 with TRBJ2-7, with TRBD2 matching over 7 bases. CDR3 region: CASNQWGGSSYEQYF. CDR3 coding DNA: TGTGCCAGCAATCAATGGGGGGGTAGCTCCTACGAGCAGTACTTC.